These 16 T cell receptor beta chains originate from one sample sequenced in a study of control samples from healthy donors and cancer patients. Profiling relied on immunoSEQ multiplex PCR, and the TCRdb table lists in-frame clones only, not all of them. The repertoire holds some 150,000 clones, with about 90% as singletons. The sequenced sample consisted of blood. All receptors derive from a man aged 18 to 30 in good health.

J is TRBJ2-1 and V is TRBV7-6; TRBD2 matches 10 bases. The CDR3 covers 16 residues. The germline gives CDR1 SGHVS, CDR2 FNYEAQ. V gave up 0 bases and J gave up 4 bases; unmatched junction bases: 3. The CDR3: CASSLASGGPYNEQFF. The CDR3 nucleotides are TGTGCCAGCAGCTTAGCTAGCGGGGGGCCATACAATGAGCAGTTCTTC.

This clone was observed once. This chain links TRBV7-2 with TRBJ2-7; TRBD2 might be the D (6 bases). V shed 0 bases and J shed 9 bases, with 18 bases lying between them. This CDR3 is 15 amino acids long. Germline assignment: CDR1 SGHTA and CDR2 FQGNSA. The CDR3 sequence: CASSLAMTAGFGQYF. The DNA of the CDR3 is TGTGCCAGCAGCTTAGCGATGACCGCGGGGTTCGGGCAGTACTTC.

The chain links TRBV6-5 to TRBJ2-5, with a tentative D call TRBD1 (6 bases). Germline loops: CDR1 MNHEY, CDR2 SVGAGI. V dropped 8 bases and J dropped 3 bases, with 10 bases sitting between them. This CDR3 comprises 12 residues. The CDR3 here is CASEDREETQYF. The DNA for the CDR3 is TGTGCCAGCGAGGACAGAGAAGAGACCCAGTACTTC.

The chain joins TRBV18 to TRBJ2-2; D is perhaps TRBD1 or TRBD2 (5 bases each). V shed 3 bases and J shed 3 bases, with 11 bases lying between them. CDR3 size: 15 residues. Germline assignment: CDR1 KGHSH and CDR2 LQKENI. The CDR3 reads CASSPSRGDTGELFF. In DNA, the CDR3 is TGTGCCAGCTCACCTTCCCGAGGGGACACCGGGGAGCTGTTTTTT.

The rearrangement uses TRBV6-5 and TRBJ1-1, with TRBD1 matching 11 bases. The CDR3 has 14 residues. The germline CDR1 and CDR2 sequences are MNHEY and SVGAGI. The J segment lost 5 bases and the V segment lost 6 bases, leaving 5 bases of the junction unmatched. The CDR3 here is CASRKGTGGTEAFF. CDR3 coding DNA: TGTGCCAGCAGAAAGGGGACAGGGGGGACTGAAGCTTTCTTT.

The chain carries TRBV24-1 and TRBJ1-5; 7 positions match TRBD1. Looked up from germline, CDR1 is KGHDR and CDR2 is SFDVKD. The CDR3 is 17 amino acids. V lost 3 bases, J lost 0 bases, and 7 bases stayed unmatched. Written as DNA, the CDR3 is TGTGCCACCAGTGATGGGAAACAGGGGCATAGCAATCAGCCCCAGCATTTT. This sequence encodes CATSDGKQGHSNQPQHF.

V gene TRBV4-1 combines with J gene TRBJ1-3; D is ambiguous. The CDR3 is 15 residues long. Trimming removed 3 bases at V and 9 bases at J, with 18 bases between. Germline V CDR1 and CDR2: MGHRA, YSYEKL. In DNA, the CDR3 is TGCGCCAGCAGCCACCCGGGATCCCTTGAGGGCACCATATATTTT. Protein product: CASSHPGSLEGTIYF.

The chain uses TRBV7-2 and TRBJ2-7; the D is unclear. Germline V gene sequence: CDR1 SGHTA, CDR2 FQGNSA. There are 12 residues in the CDR3. V was cut by 5 bases and J by 3 bases, with 8 bases left in between. CDR3 in DNA: TGTGCCAGCAGCCAGGACCTCTACGAGCAGTACTTC. This encodes CASSQDLYEQYF. The full variable domain, in which reference TRBV7-2 and TRBJ2-7 provide the parts outside the CDR3, is GAGVSQSPSNKVTEKGKDVELRCDPISGHTALYWYRQSLGQGLEFLIYFQGNSAPDKSGLPSDRFSAERTGGSVSTLTIQRTQQEDSAVYLCASSQDLYEQYFGPGTRLTVT.

The chain is built from TRBV15 and TRBJ2-5; 7 bases match TRBD2. Losses at the gene ends were 5 bases for V and 4 bases for J; bases not matched to a gene: 7. The length of the CDR3 is 14 residues. Germline V lookup: CDR1 LNHNV, CDR2 YYDKDF (reference sequence). CDR3 residues: CATSSGAGVETQYF. As DNA, the CDR3 is TGTGCCACCAGCTCCGGGGCGGGGGTAGAGACCCAGTACTTC. The full variable domain, rest sourced from reference TRBV15 and TRBJ2-5, is DAMVIQNPRYQVTQFGKPVTLSCSQTLNHNVMYWYQQKSSQAPKLLFHYYDKDFNNEADTPDNFQSRRPNTSFCFLDIRSPGLGDTAMYLCATSSGAGVETQYFGPGTRLLVL.

This clone was recorded once. This rearrangement joins TRBV9 to TRBJ2-3, with 14 bases identical to TRBD2. Germline V gene lookup returns CDR1 SGDLS and CDR2 YYNGEE. The V segment lost 3 bases and the J segment 2 bases; nucleotides outside the gene matches: 8. The CDR3 has 18 residues. The CDR3 protein is CASSGRGTSGGITDTQYF. In DNA form, the CDR3 reads TGTGCCAGCAGCGGAAGAGGGACTAGCGGGGGCATCACAGATACGCAGTATTTT.

The count of this clone is one. The rearrangement joins TRBV20-1 to TRBJ1-2; D unclear. This CDR3 has 11 amino acids. Germline V gene sequence: CDR1 DFQATT, CDR2 SNEGSKA (reference sequence). The germline V and J ends were trimmed by 7 bases and 2 bases, with 8 bases remaining between them. The CDR3 region has the DNA TGCAGTGGTGTCGGGAACTATGGCTACACCTTC. As protein: CSGVGNYGYTF.

The gene calls are TRBV19 and TRBJ1-6; no definite D call. The CDR3 consists of 15 residues. From germline, CDR1 is LNHDA and CDR2 SQIVND (reference sequence). V was clipped by 3 bases and J by 10 bases, with 16 bases between them. DNA for the CDR3: TGTGCCAGTAGTATCGATCCGGGATATGGCTCACCCCTCCACTTT. Residues: CASSIDPGYGSPLHF.

This chain uses TRBV28 with TRBJ1-5; 7 bases map to TRBD1. Germline loops: CDR1 MDHEN, CDR2 SYDVKM. The CDR3 runs to 15 residues. Trimming cost V 6 bases and J 1 base; bases outside gene matches: 6. DNA of the CDR3: TGTGCCAGCAGACCAAAGACAGGGAGCAATCAGCCCCAGCATTTT. Translated, it gives CASRPKTGSNQPQHF.

The genes are TRBV27 and TRBJ1-4, with 7 bases fitting TRBD1. Looked up from germline, CDR1 is MNHEY and CDR2 is SMNVEV (reference sequence). Germline trimming cut 0 bases from V and 4 bases from J; bases unmatched to any gene: 5. This CDR3 has 16 residues. The CDR3 sequence is CASSLSWAGGNEKLFF. The CDR3 DNA follows: TGTGCCAGCAGTTTATCGTGGGCAGGGGGTAATGAAAAACTGTTTTTT.

The V and J genes are TRBV7-9 and TRBJ1-1; D possibly corresponds to TRBD1 (5 bases). The germline V gene encodes CDR1 SEHNR and CDR2 FQNEAQ (reference sequence). The CDR3 sequence is 13 residues long. V dropped 3 bases and J dropped 11 bases, with 16 bases sitting between them. The CDR3 bases are TGTGCCAGCAGCTTCGTCCGGGACTCGGACGCTTTCTTT. It specifies CASSFVRDSDAFF.

The chain couples TRBV7-3 to TRBJ2-7; no reliable D call. The V end was cut by 2 bases, the J end by 6 bases, with 17 bases between. CDR1 is SGHTA and CDR2 is FQGTGA in the germline V gene. The CDR3 totals 15 residues. This CDR3 is CASSLEPSRFREQYF. DNA for the CDR3: TGTGCCAGCAGCTTAGAACCCTCCAGGTTCCGCGAGCAGTACTTC.